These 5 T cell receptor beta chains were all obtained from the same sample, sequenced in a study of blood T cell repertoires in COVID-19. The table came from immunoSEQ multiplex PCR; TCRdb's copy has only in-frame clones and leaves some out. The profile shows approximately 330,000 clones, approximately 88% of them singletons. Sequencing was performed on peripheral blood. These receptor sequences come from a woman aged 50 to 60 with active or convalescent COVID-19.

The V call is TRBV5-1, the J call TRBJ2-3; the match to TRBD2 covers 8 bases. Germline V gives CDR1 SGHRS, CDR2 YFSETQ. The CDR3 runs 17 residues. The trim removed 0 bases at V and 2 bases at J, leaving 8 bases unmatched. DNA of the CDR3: TGCGCCAGCAGCTTGGCGGGAGGGCTTCCGGTCACAGATACGCAGTATTTT. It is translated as CASSLAGGLPVTDTQYF.

This chain's CDR3 is CAWSGTGHGYTF. The CDR3 DNA reads TGTGCCTGGAGTGGGACAGGACATGGCTACACCTTC. The chain has TRBV30 and TRBJ1-2; 7 bases line up with TRBD1. In germline, CDR1 is GTSNPN, CDR2 SVGIG (reference sequence). V dropped 1 base and J dropped 6; count of bases not matched to a gene: 2. This CDR3 is 12 amino acids long.

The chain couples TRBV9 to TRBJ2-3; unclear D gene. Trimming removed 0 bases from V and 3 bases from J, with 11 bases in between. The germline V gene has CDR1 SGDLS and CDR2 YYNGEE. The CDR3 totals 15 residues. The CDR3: CASSVATFETDTQYF. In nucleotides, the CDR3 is TGTGCCAGCAGCGTAGCTACTTTTGAGACAGATACGCAGTATTTT.

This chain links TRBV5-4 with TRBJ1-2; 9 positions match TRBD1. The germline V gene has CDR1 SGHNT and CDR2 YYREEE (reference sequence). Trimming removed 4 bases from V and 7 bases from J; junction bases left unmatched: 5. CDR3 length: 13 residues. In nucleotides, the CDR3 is TGTGCCAGCAGCCGACAGGGGGACGCTGGCTACACCTTC. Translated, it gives CASSRQGDAGYTF.

CDR3: CASSLGTGNNSPLHF. CDR3 sequence (DNA): TGCGCCAGCAGCTTGGGGACAGGGAATAATTCACCCCTCCACTTT. The chain carries TRBV5-1 and TRBJ1-6; 8 nucleotides agree with TRBD1. Germline V lookup: CDR1 SGHRS, CDR2 YFSETQ. There are 15 residues in the CDR3. The V segment lost 0 bases and the J segment 5 bases; nucleotides outside the gene matches: 1.